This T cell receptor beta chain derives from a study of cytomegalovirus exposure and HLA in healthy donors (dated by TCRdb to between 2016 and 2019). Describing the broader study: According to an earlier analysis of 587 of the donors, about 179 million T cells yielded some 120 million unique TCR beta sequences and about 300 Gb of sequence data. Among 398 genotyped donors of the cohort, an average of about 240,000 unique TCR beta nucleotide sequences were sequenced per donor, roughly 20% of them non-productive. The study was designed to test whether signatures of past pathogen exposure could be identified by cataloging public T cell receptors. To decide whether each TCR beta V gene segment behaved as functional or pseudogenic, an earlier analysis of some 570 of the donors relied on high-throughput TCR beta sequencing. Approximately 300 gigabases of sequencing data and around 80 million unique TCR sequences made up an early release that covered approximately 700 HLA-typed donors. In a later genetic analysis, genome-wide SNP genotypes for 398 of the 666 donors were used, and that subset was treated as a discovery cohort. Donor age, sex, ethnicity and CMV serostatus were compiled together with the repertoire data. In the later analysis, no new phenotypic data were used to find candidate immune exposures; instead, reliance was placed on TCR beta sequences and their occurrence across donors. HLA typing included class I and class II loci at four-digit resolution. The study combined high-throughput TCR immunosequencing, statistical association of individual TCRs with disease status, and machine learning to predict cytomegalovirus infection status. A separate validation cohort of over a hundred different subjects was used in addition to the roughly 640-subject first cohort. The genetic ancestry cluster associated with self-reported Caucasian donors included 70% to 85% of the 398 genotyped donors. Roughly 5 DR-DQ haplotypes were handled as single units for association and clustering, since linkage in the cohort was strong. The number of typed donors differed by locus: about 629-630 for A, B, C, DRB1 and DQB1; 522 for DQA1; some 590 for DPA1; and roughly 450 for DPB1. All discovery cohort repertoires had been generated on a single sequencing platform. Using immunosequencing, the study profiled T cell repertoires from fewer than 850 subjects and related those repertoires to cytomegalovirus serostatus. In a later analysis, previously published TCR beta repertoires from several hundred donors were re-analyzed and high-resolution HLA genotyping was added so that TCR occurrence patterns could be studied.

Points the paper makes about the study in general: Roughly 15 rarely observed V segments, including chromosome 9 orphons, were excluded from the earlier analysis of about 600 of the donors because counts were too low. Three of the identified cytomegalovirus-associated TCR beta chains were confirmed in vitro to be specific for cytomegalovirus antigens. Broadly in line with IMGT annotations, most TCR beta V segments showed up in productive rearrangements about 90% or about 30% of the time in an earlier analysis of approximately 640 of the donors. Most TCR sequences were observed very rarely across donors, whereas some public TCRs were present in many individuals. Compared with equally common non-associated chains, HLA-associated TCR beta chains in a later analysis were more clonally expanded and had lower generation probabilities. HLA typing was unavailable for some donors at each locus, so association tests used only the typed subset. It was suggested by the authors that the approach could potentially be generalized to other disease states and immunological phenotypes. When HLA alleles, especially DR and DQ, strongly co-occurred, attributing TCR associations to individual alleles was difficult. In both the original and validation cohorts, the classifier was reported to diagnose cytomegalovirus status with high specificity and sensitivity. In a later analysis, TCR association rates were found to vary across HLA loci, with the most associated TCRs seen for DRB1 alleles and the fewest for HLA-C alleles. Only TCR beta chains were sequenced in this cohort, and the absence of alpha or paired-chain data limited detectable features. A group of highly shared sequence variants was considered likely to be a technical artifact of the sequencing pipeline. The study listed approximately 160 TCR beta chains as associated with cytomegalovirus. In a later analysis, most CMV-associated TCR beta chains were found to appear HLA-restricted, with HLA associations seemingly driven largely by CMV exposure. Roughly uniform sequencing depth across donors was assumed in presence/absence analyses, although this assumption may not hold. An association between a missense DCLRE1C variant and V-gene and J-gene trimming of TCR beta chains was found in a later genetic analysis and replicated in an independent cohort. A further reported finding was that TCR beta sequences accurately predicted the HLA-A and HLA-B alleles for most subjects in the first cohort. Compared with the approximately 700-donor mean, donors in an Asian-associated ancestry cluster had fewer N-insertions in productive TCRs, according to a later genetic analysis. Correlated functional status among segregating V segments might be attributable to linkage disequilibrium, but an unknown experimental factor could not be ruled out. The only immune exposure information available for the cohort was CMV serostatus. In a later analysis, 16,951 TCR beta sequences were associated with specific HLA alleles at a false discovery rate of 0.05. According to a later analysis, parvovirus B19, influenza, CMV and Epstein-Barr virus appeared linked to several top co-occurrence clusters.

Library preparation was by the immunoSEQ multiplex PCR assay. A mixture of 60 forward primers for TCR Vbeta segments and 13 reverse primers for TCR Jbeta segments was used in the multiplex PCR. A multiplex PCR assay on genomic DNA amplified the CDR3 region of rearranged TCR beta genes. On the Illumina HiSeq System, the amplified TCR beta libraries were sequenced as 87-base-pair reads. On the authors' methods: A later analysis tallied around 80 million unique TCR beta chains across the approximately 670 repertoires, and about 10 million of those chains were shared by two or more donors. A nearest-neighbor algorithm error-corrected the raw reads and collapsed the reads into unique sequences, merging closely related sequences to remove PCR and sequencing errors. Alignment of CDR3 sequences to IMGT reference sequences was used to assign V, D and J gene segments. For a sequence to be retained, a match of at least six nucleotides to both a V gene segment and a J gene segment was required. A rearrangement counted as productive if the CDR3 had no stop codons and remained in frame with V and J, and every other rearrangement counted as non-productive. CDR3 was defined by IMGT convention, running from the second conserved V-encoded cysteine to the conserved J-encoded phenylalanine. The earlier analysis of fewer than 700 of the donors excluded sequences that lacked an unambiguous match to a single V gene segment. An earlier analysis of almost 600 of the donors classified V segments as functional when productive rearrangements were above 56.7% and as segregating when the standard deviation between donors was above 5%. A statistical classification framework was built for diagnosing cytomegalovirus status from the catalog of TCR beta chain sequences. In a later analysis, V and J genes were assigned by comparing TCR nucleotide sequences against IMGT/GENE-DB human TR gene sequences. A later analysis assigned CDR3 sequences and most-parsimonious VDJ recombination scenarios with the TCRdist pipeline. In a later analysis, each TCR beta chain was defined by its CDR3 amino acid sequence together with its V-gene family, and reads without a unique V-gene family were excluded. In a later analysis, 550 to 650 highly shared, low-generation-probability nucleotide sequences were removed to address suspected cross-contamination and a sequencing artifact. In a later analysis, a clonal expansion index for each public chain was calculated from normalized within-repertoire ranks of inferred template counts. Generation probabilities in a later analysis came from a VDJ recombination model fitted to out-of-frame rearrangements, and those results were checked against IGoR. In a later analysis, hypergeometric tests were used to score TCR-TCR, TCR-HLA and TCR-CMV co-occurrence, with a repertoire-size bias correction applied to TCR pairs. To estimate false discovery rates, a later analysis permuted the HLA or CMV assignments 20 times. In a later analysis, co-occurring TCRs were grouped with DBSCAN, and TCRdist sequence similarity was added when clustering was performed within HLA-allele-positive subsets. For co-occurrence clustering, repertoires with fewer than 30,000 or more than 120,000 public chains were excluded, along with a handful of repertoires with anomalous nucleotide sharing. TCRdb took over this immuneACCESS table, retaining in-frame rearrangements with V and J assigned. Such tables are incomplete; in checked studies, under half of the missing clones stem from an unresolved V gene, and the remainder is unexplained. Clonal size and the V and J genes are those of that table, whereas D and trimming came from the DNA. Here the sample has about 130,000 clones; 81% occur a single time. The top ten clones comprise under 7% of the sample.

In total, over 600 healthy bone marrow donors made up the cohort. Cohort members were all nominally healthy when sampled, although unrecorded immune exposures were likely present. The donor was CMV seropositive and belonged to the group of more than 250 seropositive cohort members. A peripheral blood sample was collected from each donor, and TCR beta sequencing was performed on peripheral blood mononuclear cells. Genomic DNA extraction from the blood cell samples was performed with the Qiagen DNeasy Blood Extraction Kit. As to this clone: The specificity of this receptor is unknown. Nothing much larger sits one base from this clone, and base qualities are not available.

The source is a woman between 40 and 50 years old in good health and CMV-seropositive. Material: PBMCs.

The DNA sequence is TGCAGTGCTAGAGATCCCGGGAAGCAGTTCTTC. This codes for CSARDPGKQFF. This chain joins TRBV20-1 to TRBJ2-1, with TRBD2 perhaps the D gene, on 5 matching bases. For CDR1 and CDR2, the germline V gene (reference sequence) lists DFQATT and SNEGSKA. Including the terminal cysteine and phenylalanine, the CDR3 comprises 11 residues. Of the read, only the CDR3 DNA is kept; its 33 bases are in frame from base 1. The V end loses 0 bases and the J end loses 11 bases, and a stretch of 8 bases separates them.